This TCR beta chain comes out of a study of blood T cells in healthy people across ages. The wider study: Per every two T cells, about one barcoded beta molecule was captured by template switching.

Study-level findings and limits: Naive T cell percentage showed a strong correlation with the diversity of TCR beta.

Losses at the gene ends were 0 bases for V and 9 bases for J; bases not matched to a gene: 5. The CDR3 sequence is 15 residues long. Germline CDR1 SGHTA, CDR2 FQGNSA. The sample holds a few counts of this clonotype. The antigen remains unidentified. Then a second PCR, running about 6 to 12 cycles, was carried out with a sample-barcoded 5' primer and a J-beta primer mix. Each cDNA molecule was tagged by a template-switch adaptor with 12 random nucleotides. TCRdb re-called the 5' RACE reads through MiXCR, storing one row per CDR3 protein. The profile shows about 640,000 distinct CDR3 sequences, over 40% of them singletons. Each individual donor underwent a draw of approximately 9.8 milliliters of peripheral blood.

The sequenced material came from blood. The origin of this receptor is an older man in good health. The chain couples TRBV7-2 to TRBJ2-1; the match to TRBD2 covers 10 bases. CDR3 sequence reads: CASSLASGGAAEQFF. Written as DNA, the CDR3 is TGTGCCAGCAGCTTAGCGAGCGGGGGGGCTGCTGAGCAGTTCTTC. Filled out from reference TRBV7-2 and TRBJ2-1, the complete variable domain reads GAGVSQSPSNKVTEKGKDVELRCDPISGHTALYWYRQSLGQGLEFLIYFQGNSAPDKSGLPSDRFSAERTGGSVSTLTIQRTQQEDSAVYLCASSLASGGAAEQFFGPGTRLTVL.